This TCR beta chain originates from a study of T cell responses to AZD1222 COVID-19 vaccine. The germline V and J ends were trimmed by 4 bases and 6 bases, with 16 bases remaining between them. The CDR3 extends over 15 amino acids. The V gene's germline CDR1 is KGHSH and CDR2 LQKENI. Assay used: immunoSEQ multiplex PCR; TCRdb lists only in-frame clones, some missing. This sample has fewer than 100,000 clones, with roughly 89% found just once. A single count supports this clone. The sample in question was peripheral blood, obtained on day 0 of AZD1222 vaccination. This chain connects TRBV18 to TRBJ1-3; the D gene is possibly TRBD1 (6 bases). This TCR was recovered from an adult in good health. The CDR3 DNA sequence: TGTGCCAGCTCACTCCCCCCCGGGACAATAAACACCATATATTTT. Protein product: CASSLPPGTINTIYF.